The source of this T cell receptor beta chain is a study of blood T cell repertoires in COVID-19. As handled by the study authors: Estimated nucleated cell counts came from reference gene primer amplification. Profiling relied on immunoSEQ multiplex PCR, and the TCRdb table lists in-frame clones only, not all of them. The V and J calls and clone size are taken from that table; D and trimming were inferred from the DNA. The sample contains 250,000 or so clones, about 85% of which appear only once. In this sample, this clone turned up once. Participants came from around 25 US areas, aged roughly 18 to 89 years. The CDR3 runs 16 residues. The ends were cut back, 4 bases at V and 4 bases at J, with 19 bases in the middle. Germline CDR1 and CDR2: SGHVS and FQNEAQ.

Sequencing used PBMCs or T cells enriched from blood (not recorded which). The V call is TRBV7-8, the J call TRBJ1-1, with TRBD1 as a possible D gene (6 bases). The receptor was derived from a woman in her forties or fifties who had been exposed to COVID-19. In DNA form, the CDR3 reads TGTGCCAGCAGCTCGGTTTGGGGAGGGGGTGGCACTGAAGCTTTCTTT. Translating it yields CASSSVWGGGGTEAFF.